The 20 T cell receptor beta chains below all came from one sample that was sequenced in a study of blood T cell repertoires in COVID-19. Produced via immunoSEQ multiplex PCR; TCRdb's table is partial and in-frame only. The sample lists fewer than 400,000 clones; about 90% were seen once. The source material was PBMCs or T cells enriched from blood (not recorded which). These receptors were obtained from a woman in her thirties who had recovered from COVID-19.

J is TRBJ1-3 and V is TRBV19; the match to TRBD1 covers 7 bases. The CDR3 consists of 15 residues. V gave up 3 bases and J gave up 1 base; unmatched junction bases: 3. Germline values: CDR1 LNHDA, CDR2 SQIVND (reference sequence). The CDR3 nucleotides are TGTGCCAGTAGTATTCAGGGGGTTTCTGGAAACACCATATATTTT. Translating gives CASSIQGVSGNTIYF.

The chain carries TRBV5-8 and TRBJ1-1; weak D call: TRBD1 (5 bases). Germline lookup yields CDR1 SGHTS and CDR2 YDEGEE. V gave up 5 bases and J gave up 4 bases, with 18 bases separating them. CDR3 length: 15 amino acids. CDR3 coding DNA: TGTGCCAGCAGTACCCGGCGCGGGGGGAGCACTGAAGCTTTCTTT. This translates into CASSTRRGGSTEAFF.

The chain recombines TRBV3-1 (or the pseudogene TRBV3-2) with TRBJ2-3, with D unclear. CDR3 length: 14 residues. The V gene's germline CDR1 is LGHDT and CDR2 YNNKEL (reference sequence). The V and J ends lost 0 bases and 6 bases respectively, with 10 bases between them. DNA for the CDR3: TGTGCCAGCAGCCAAGATGGTCCCAGTGATACGCAGTATTTT. It translates to CASSQDGPSDTQYF.

This chain connects TRBV25-1 to TRBJ1-1; TRBD1 agrees at 7 bases. V trimming: 4 bases; J trimming: 1 base; junction bases outside the gene matches: 6. Looked up from germline, CDR1 is MGHDK and CDR2 is SYGVNS. The CDR3 has 15 amino acids. CDR3 DNA: TGTGCCAGCAGTGCCGACAGGGCGAGGAACACTGAAGCTTTCTTT. Translation gives CASSADRARNTEAFF.

A few counts support this clone. This sequence joins TRBV30 and TRBJ1-1; D unclear. This CDR3 has 13 residues. The germline V gene has CDR1 GTSNPN and CDR2 SVGIG (reference sequence). Trimming removed 4 bases from V and 5 bases from J, with 14 bases in between. CDR3 sequence: CAWTGSFFTEAFF. The DNA of the CDR3 is TGTGCCTGGACAGGTTCGTTTTTTACTGAAGCTTTCTTT. The whole variable domain, filled in from reference TRBV30 and TRBJ1-1, reads SQTIHQWPATLVQPVGSPLSLECTVEGTSNPNLYWYRQAAGRGLQLLFYSVGIGQISSEVPQNLSASRPQDRQFILSSKKLLLSDSGFYLCAWTGSFFTEAFFGQGTRLTVV.

V is TRBV11-2 and J is TRBJ2-7, with 11 bases fitting TRBD1. The junction had 6 bases not matched to a gene; V was cut back by 4 bases and J by 4 bases. Looked up from germline, CDR1 is SGHAT and CDR2 is FQNNGV. CDR3 length equals 15 residues. CDR3 DNA: TGTGCCAGCAGCTCAGGACAGGGGGCATTGTACGAGCAGTACTTC. Its protein is CASSSGQGALYEQYF.

V usage is TRBV30 and J usage is TRBJ2-7; D is uncertain. The CDR3 is 13 residues long. CDR1 and CDR2 (germline): GTSNPN, SVGIG (reference sequence). V lost 4 bases and J 2 bases, leaving 12 bases between the germline ends. CDR3 sequence reads: CAWNRGLTYEQYF. Written as DNA, the CDR3 is TGTGCCTGGAATCGAGGATTGACCTACGAGCAGTACTTC.

V usage is TRBV27 and J usage is TRBJ1-6; 11 bases fit TRBD1. The CDR3 loop spans 17 amino acids. Trimming took 5 bases from V and 9 from J; bases not matched to a gene: 12. CDR1 is MNHEY, CDR2 SMNVEV, per germline (reference sequence). The chain's CDR3 is CASSAAGTGGSGSPLHF. The CDR3 coding sequence is TGTGCCAGCAGTGCCGCCGGGACAGGGGGTTCCGGTTCACCCCTCCACTTT.

The chain combines TRBV5-4 with TRBJ2-3; 10 nucleotides agree with TRBD2. Germline V lookup: CDR1 SGHNT, CDR2 YYREEE (reference sequence). V lost 4 bases to trimming and J lost 6 bases; unmatched junction nucleotides: 5. The CDR3 is made up of 14 amino acids. The CDR3: CASSVRTSGDTQYF. For the CDR3, the DNA is TGTGCCAGCAGCGTGCGGACTAGCGGCGATACGCAGTATTTT.

A word on this clone: Additional DNA sequences in this sample encode the identical CDR3. V gene TRBV9 combines with J gene TRBJ2-7; a possible D gene is TRBD1 (5 bases). This CDR3 is built from 14 residues. V lost 0 bases and J lost 3, with 10 bases in between. Germline CDR1 and CDR2: SGDLS and YYNGEE. CDR3 protein: CASSVGGTGYEQYF. The CDR3 DNA is TGTGCCAGCAGCGTAGGTGGCACAGGCTACGAGCAGTACTTC.

The V and J genes are TRBV2 and TRBJ1-1; D is unresolved. The germline V gene has CDR1 SNHLY and CDR2 FYNNEI. The CDR3 covers 14 residues. V was pared by 2 bases and J by 10 bases, with 17 bases between. The CDR3 region has the DNA TGTGCCAGCAGTGAATCTACAAGTGGGGAGCGAGCTTTCTTT. Translation: CASSESTSGERAFF.

The V call is TRBV7-8, the J call TRBJ2-2; no firm D call. Germline V gives CDR1 SGHVS, CDR2 FQNEAQ. Deletions cut 5 bases from V and 6 bases from J, with 7 bases between. The CDR3 has 12 amino acids. In DNA form, the CDR3 reads TGTGCCAGCAGCCAACAAGCCGGGGAGCTGTTTTTT. Protein: CASSQQAGELFF. Using reference TRBV7-8 and TRBJ2-2 for the parts outside the CDR3, the full variable domain is GAGVSQSPRYKVAKRGQDVALRCDPISGHVSLFWYQQALGQGPEFLTYFQNEAQLDKSGLPSDRFFAERPEGSVSTLKIQRTQQEDSAVYLCASSQQAGELFFGEGSRLTVL.

This chain uses TRBV19 with TRBJ1-2, with no clear D. From germline, CDR1 is LNHDA and CDR2 SQIVND (reference sequence). Trimming took 3 bases from V and 2 from J, leaving 13 bases between them. This CDR3 spans 15 amino acids. This CDR3 reads CASSIVTTGNYGYTF. The CDR3 DNA reads TGTGCCAGTAGTATTGTCACAACGGGGAACTATGGCTACACCTTC.

This chain links TRBV5-5 with TRBJ1-2; 11 bases map to TRBD1. The CDR3 runs to 14 residues. V shed 6 bases and J 5 bases; nucleotides not matched to a gene: 6. CDR1 and CDR2 from the germline V gene are SGHKS and YYEKEE (reference sequence). The CDR3: CASTGQGASYGYTF. The CDR3, as DNA: TGTGCCAGCACCGGACAGGGGGCAAGTTATGGCTACACCTTC.

V and J are TRBV5-1 and TRBJ2-7; TRBD2 agrees at 16 bases. V lost 3 bases and J lost 7; bases outside the gene matches: 10. This CDR3 is built from 17 residues. CDR1 SGHRS and CDR2 YFSETQ come from the germline V gene. CDR3 nucleotide sequence: TGCGCCAGCAGCTCGGGACTAGCGGGAGGGCCCAATTTAGAGCAGTACTTC. This encodes CASSSGLAGGPNLEQYF. Based on the CDR3 plus reference TRBV5-1 and TRBJ2-7, the full variable domain is KAGVTQTPRYLIKTRGQQVTLSCSPISGHRSVSWYQQTPGQGLQFLFEYFSETQRNKGNFPGRFSGRQFSNSRSEMNVSTLELGDSALYLCASSSGLAGGPNLEQYFGPGTRLTVT.

The J gene is TRBJ2-7, the V gene TRBV3-1 (or the pseudogene TRBV3-2); 12 bases line up with TRBD1. This CDR3 contains 14 residues. The J segment lost 5 bases and the V segment lost 5 bases, leaving 4 bases of the junction unmatched. Per germline, CDR1 LGHDT and CDR2 YNNKEL (reference sequence). Here the CDR3 DNA reads TGTGCCAGCAGCGCCGGGACAGGGGGCGACGAGCAGTACTTC. Amino acid sequence: CASSAGTGGDEQYF.

The genes are TRBV24-1 and TRBJ2-2, with D unclear. V lost 8 bases and J lost 6, with 6 bases in between. Germline lookup yields CDR1 KGHDR and CDR2 SFDVKD. The CDR3 is 11 residues long. The CDR3 coding sequence is TGTGCCACCATCCTTCCCGGGGAGCTGTTTTTT. Its protein product is CATILPGELFF.

The rearrangement joins TRBV12-5 to TRBJ1-1; TRBD1 matches at 8 bases. The germline CDR1 and CDR2 sequences are LGHNT and FRNRAP. V lost 5 bases and J lost 4; bases outside the gene matches: 9. This CDR3 comprises 15 residues. CDR3 sequence reads: CASGNPSRGLTEAFF. CDR3 bases: TGTGCTAGTGGTAACCCATCCAGGGGGCTCACTGAAGCTTTCTTT.

This chain joins TRBV29-1 and TRBJ2-7; tentative D call: TRBD2 (6 bases). The CDR3 is 13 amino acids. Looked up from germline, CDR1 is SQVTM and CDR2 is ANQGSEA. V lost 5 bases and J 1 base, leaving 12 bases between the germline ends. The CDR3 region is CSVRGSGSYEQYF. CDR3 in DNA: TGCAGCGTTCGGGGGTCGGGGTCCTACGAGCAGTACTTC.

This clone was seen a single time. The CDR3 region is CASRFIITGEAFF. CDR3 nucleotides: TGTGCCAGCAGGTTCATAATTACAGGGGAAGCTTTCTTT. This chain uses TRBV28 with TRBJ1-1; tentative D call: TRBD1 (6 bases). V lost 6 bases and J 8 bases, leaving 16 bases between the germline ends. Germline CDR1 is MDHEN and CDR2 is SYDVKM. The CDR3 extends over 13 amino acids.